This record looks at one T cell receptor (beta chain) sequence and its context. The antigen remains unidentified. This record belongs to a study of cytomegalovirus exposure and HLA in healthy donors. General study findings and limits: Using the classifier, cytomegalovirus status was reportedly diagnosed with high specificity and sensitivity. The records held CMV serostatus as the only immune exposure information.

The PCR was carried out with 60 Vbeta primers and 13 Jbeta primers. This table comes from immunoSEQ multiplex PCR, and its TCRdb copy is limited to in-frame clones, with some not included. The table records approximately 160,000 clones, around 75% of them present only once. The receptor's source is a male donor in good health and CMV-seronegative. Source material: PBMCs.

The CDR3 spells CASSEKGLAGTYEQYF. The CDR3 DNA sequence: TGTGCCAGCAGTGAAAAAGGACTAGCGGGGACCTACGAGCAGTACTTC. The genes are TRBV6-1 and TRBJ2-7; 12 nucleotides match TRBD2. Germline CDR1 MNHNS, CDR2 SASEGT. This CDR3 is built from 16 residues. The trim removed 2 bases at V and 2 bases at J, leaving 4 bases unmatched.